This T cell receptor beta chain is from a study of CD8+CD57+ T cells in acquired aplastic anemia. Study-level points and caveats: Patients and controls shared roughly 28 CD8+ CDR3 sequences, which appeared highly expressed in patients and within their immunodominant clones.

CDR3 length: 13 residues. Trimming removed 5 bases from V and 6 bases from J, with 10 bases in between. CDR1 and CDR2 from the germline V gene are SGHTA and FQGTGA. Selection for sequencing was limited to patients who had shown CD8+CD57+ cell expansion by flow cytometry. The diagnosis in all patients was severe acquired aplastic anemia. All patients were therapy-naive when blood was sampled. This clonotype has a handful of counts. Antigen unknown. Template material for TCR beta VDJ and CDR3 profiling consisted of genomic DNA. MiXCR, applied by TCRdb to the reads, yields one record per CDR3 protein. The data contain 150,000 to 200,000 distinct CDR3 sequences, roughly half of them seen just once; the ten biggest clones take up 9.7%.

The sequence was collected from a human donor with aplastic anemia. The sequenced sample consisted of sorted CD4+, CD8+, or CD8+CD57+ T cells (not recorded which) from PBMCs. The chain couples TRBV7-3 to TRBJ2-2, with D perhaps given as TRBD1 or TRBD2 (5 bases each). The CDR3 spells CASSQGVAGELFF. As DNA, the CDR3 is TGTGCCAGCAGCCAGGGAGTTGCCGGGGAGCTGTTTTTT.